Shown below are 28 T cell receptor beta chains from a single sample sequenced in a study of T cell responses to AZD1222 COVID-19 vaccine. The table came from immunoSEQ multiplex PCR; TCRdb's copy has only in-frame clones and leaves some out. The sample has tens of thousands of clones, approximately 85% seen once. The specimen was peripheral blood, collected 28 days after the second AZD1222 dose. These receptors all stem from an adult who received the AZD1222 COVID-19 vaccine.

This clone was observed once. V gene TRBV5-4 combines with J gene TRBJ2-1; D not resolved. The CDR3 length is 14 residues. Trimming took off 1 base at V and 5 bases at J, with 10 bases between the two ends. From germline, CDR1 is SGHNT and CDR2 YYREEE (reference sequence). The CDR3 reads CASSLLDRDNEQFF. The CDR3 bases are TGTGCCAGCAGCTTGCTGGACCGCGACAATGAGCAGTTCTTC.

The chain carries TRBV6-2 or TRBV6-3 and TRBJ1-5; D is unresolved. Germline CDR1 is MNHEY and CDR2 is SVGEGT. This CDR3 has 15 amino acids. V lost 2 bases and J lost 0, with 8 bases in between. The CDR3 DNA follows: TGTGCCAGCAGTTACGGGCAGGCTAGCAATCAGCCCCAGCATTTT. Amino acid sequence: CASSYGQASNQPQHF.

The chain is built from TRBV11-2 and TRBJ2-2; D unresolved. The V end lost 5 bases, the J end lost 4 bases, and 20 bases lay between the germline ends. Germline CDR1 reads SGHAT; CDR2 reads FQNNGV. The CDR3 runs to 17 residues. CDR3: CASSRPVRLGPTGELFF. CDR3 in DNA: TGTGCCAGCAGCCGCCCGGTTAGGTTAGGACCCACCGGGGAGCTGTTTTTT.

The J gene is TRBJ2-2, the V gene TRBV9; the D gene could be TRBD1 or TRBD2 (6 bases each). Looked up from germline, CDR1 is SGDLS and CDR2 is YYNGEE. Trimming stripped 0 bases from V and 3 bases from J, with 15 bases between. The CDR3 runs 17 residues. The CDR3 DNA is TGTGCCAGCAGCGTAGCTTACGGGGGCGTCGACACCGGGGAGCTGTTTTTT. This codes for CASSVAYGGVDTGELFF.

This rearrangement joins TRBV5-1 to TRBJ2-1; a possible D gene is TRBD2 (5 bases). This CDR3 is 15 amino acids long. The V end was cut by 0 bases, the J end by 0 bases, with 7 bases between. CDR1 is SGHRS and CDR2 is YFSETQ in the germline V gene. CDR3 nucleotide sequence: TGCGCCAGCAGCTTGGATGGGAGCTCCTACAATGAGCAGTTCTTC. Protein: CASSLDGSSYNEQFF.

The gene calls are TRBV28 and TRBJ1-4, with D perhaps TRBD1 (5 bases). Germline V CDR1 and CDR2: MDHEN, SYDVKM. V lost 7 bases and J 2 bases, leaving 11 bases between the germline ends. CDR3 length: 14 amino acids. The CDR3 loop is CASIPGGTNEKLFF. In DNA, the CDR3 is TGTGCCAGCATACCCGGGGGTACTAATGAAAAACTGTTTTTT.

The rearrangement uses TRBV19 and TRBJ1-1; 7 positions match TRBD1. CDR1 and CDR2 (germline): LNHDA, SQIVND (reference sequence). This CDR3 contains 14 residues. V shed 4 bases, J shed 1 base, and the junction held 3 bases outside the gene matches. This CDR3 is CASSKDRSNTEAFF. In nucleotides, the CDR3 is TGTGCCAGTAGTAAGGACAGGTCGAACACTGAAGCTTTCTTT.

The V and J genes are TRBV27 and TRBJ1-4; D is unclear. CDR3 length equals 15 residues. CDR1 is MNHEY and CDR2 is SMNVEV in the germline V gene (reference sequence). Trimming left V 5 bases short and J 8 bases short, with 18 bases between. CDR3 residues: CASSPQRTSGEKLFF. The CDR3 DNA reads TGTGCCAGCAGTCCCCAGCGGACTAGTGGGGAAAAACTGTTTTTT.

This clone has a handful of counts. The rearrangement joins TRBV6-2 or TRBV6-3 to TRBJ2-7; tentative D call: TRBD1 (6 bases). In germline, CDR1 is MNHEY, CDR2 SVGEGT. This CDR3 region has 14 residues. V dropped 5 bases and J dropped 4 bases, with 15 bases sitting between them. The CDR3 DNA is TGTGCCAGCAGTCCCAAAGACAGGCCGTACGAGCAGTACGTC. Translating gives CASSPKDRPYEQYV.

This clone was seen only a few times. CDR3 loop: CASSLRGGSGNTIYF. The CDR3 region has the DNA TGTGCCAGCAGCTTGAGGGGGGGCTCTGGAAACACCATATATTTT. The J gene is TRBJ1-3, the V gene TRBV5-8; a weak D match, TRBD1 (6 bases). The V gene's germline CDR1 is SGHTS and CDR2 YDEGEE. V lost 1 base and J lost 0, with 8 bases in between. The CDR3 has 15 amino acids.

The chain employs TRBV27 and TRBJ1-6, with D hard to call. Germline V gives CDR1 MNHEY, CDR2 SMNVEV (reference sequence). The V and J ends lost 8 bases and 3 bases respectively, with 17 bases between them. The length of the CDR3 is 16 residues. This chain's CDR3 is CASASPAGSYNSPLHF. For the CDR3, the DNA is TGTGCCAGCGCTTCCCCAGCGGGCAGCTATAATTCACCCCTCCACTTT.

This chain connects TRBV19 to TRBJ1-2; D is perhaps TRBD1 (6 bases). Germline CDR1 reads LNHDA; CDR2 reads SQIVND (reference sequence). The ends were cut back, 5 bases at V and 8 bases at J, with 18 bases in the middle. This CDR3 is 14 amino acids long. The CDR3 coding sequence is TGTGCCAGTAGTGCCCCACAGGGTTGGATGGGCTACACCTTC. Its protein is CASSAPQGWMGYTF.

The chain employs TRBV5-5 and TRBJ1-2; 8 bases are shared with TRBD1. Germline lookup yields CDR1 SGHKS and CDR2 YYEKEE (reference sequence). There are 13 residues in the CDR3. The ends lost 4 bases at V and 4 bases at J; junction bases unmatched: 3. For the CDR3, the DNA is TGTGCCAGCAGCGCCGGGACAGGCTATGGCTACACCTTC. Protein product: CASSAGTGYGYTF.

The chain employs TRBV7-2 and TRBJ2-7; 9 bases match TRBD2. CDR3 length: 15 amino acids. Germline V gene data show CDR1 as SGHTA and CDR2 as FQGNSA. With V trimmed by 1 base and J by 2 bases, 3 bases remained unmatched. DNA of the CDR3: TGTGCCAGCAGCTTAGACCGCGGGAGGGCCTACGAGCAGTACTTC. This translates into CASSLDRGRAYEQYF.

The chain combines TRBV7-9 with TRBJ2-2, with D tentatively TRBD1 or TRBD2 (7 bases each). Germline CDR1 SEHNR, CDR2 FQNEAQ (reference sequence). Between the trimmed V and J ends, which lost 5 bases and 3 bases, there was a span of 13 bases. CDR3 size: 15 residues. CDR3: CASSPRGGYTGELFF. DNA of the CDR3: TGTGCCAGCAGCCCCAGGGGGGGGTACACCGGGGAGCTGTTTTTT.

This clone has only a few counts. The gene calls are TRBV12-5 and TRBJ2-7, with TRBD1 as a possible D gene (6 bases). V dropped 2 bases and J dropped 3 bases, with 11 bases sitting between them. Germline-derived CDR1 and CDR2 are LGHNT and FRNRAP. The CDR3 extends over 14 amino acids. CDR3 in amino acids: CASGLNQGNYEQYF. The DNA of the CDR3 is TGTGCTAGTGGTTTGAACCAGGGGAACTACGAGCAGTACTTC.

The chain employs TRBV27 and TRBJ1-1; TRBD1 agrees at 8 bases. Germline V gene sequence: CDR1 MNHEY, CDR2 SMNVEV (reference sequence). This CDR3 region has 16 residues. V shed 5 bases, J shed 10 bases, and the junction held 18 bases outside the gene matches. Here the CDR3 reads CASSRNTGGRTPRAFF. The DNA for the CDR3 is TGTGCCAGCAGTCGCAATACAGGGGGACGCACCCCCAGAGCTTTCTTT.

This chain uses TRBV29-1 with TRBJ2-7; tentatively, D is TRBD1 (5 bases). Germline lookup yields CDR1 SQVTM and CDR2 ANQGSEA. This CDR3 has 11 residues. V dropped 5 bases and J dropped 3 bases, with 8 bases sitting between them. The CDR3 coding sequence is TGCAGCGTTAACGACAGCTACGAGCAGTACTTC. Protein sequence: CSVNDSYEQYF.

The rearrangement links TRBV6-2 or TRBV6-3 to TRBJ2-1; TRBD2 agrees at 7 bases. Germline CDR1 and CDR2: MNHEY and SVGEGT. The CDR3 totals 16 residues. V gave up 0 bases and J gave up 1 base; unmatched junction bases: 3. CDR3 region: CASSYSPSGSYNEQFF. In DNA form, the CDR3 reads TGTGCCAGCAGTTACTCCCCTAGCGGTTCCTACAATGAGCAGTTCTTC.

The chain uses TRBV28 and TRBJ2-7, with D unresolved. Germline assignment: CDR1 MDHEN and CDR2 SYDVKM. The CDR3 length is 15 residues. With 6 bases removed from V and 0 bases from J, the gap between germline ends came to 15 bases. DNA of the CDR3: TGTGCCAGCAGGGGCAGAAAGGTGAGCTCCTACGAGCAGTACTTC. As protein: CASRGRKVSSYEQYF.

The V call is TRBV9, the J call TRBJ1-6; D remains unclear. V lost 0 bases and J lost 7, with 11 bases in between. Germline CDR1 and CDR2: SGDLS and YYNGEE. The CDR3 sequence is 15 residues long. Here the CDR3 reads CASSVGVRTNSPLHF. CDR3 DNA sequence: TGTGCCAGCAGCGTAGGTGTCAGAACAAATTCACCCCTCCACTTT.

This rearrangement joins TRBV7-3 to TRBJ1-2; D is unclear. The CDR3 consists of 14 residues. Germline V gene lookup returns CDR1 SGHTA and CDR2 FQGTGA. The V gene lost 3 bases and the J gene lost 1 base, with 9 bases spanning the gap. CDR3 sequence: CASSFLEHNYGYTF. CDR3 bases: TGTGCCAGCAGCTTCCTGGAGCATAACTATGGCTACACCTTC.

The gene calls are TRBV11-3 and TRBJ2-1; no definite D call. The V gene's germline CDR1 is SGHNT and CDR2 YENEEA. V lost 5 bases and J 6 bases, leaving 14 bases between the germline ends. This CDR3 is 14 amino acids long. For the CDR3, the DNA is TGTGCCAGCAGCCCCGCAGGAAAGTTCAATGAGCAGTTCTTC. This encodes CASSPAGKFNEQFF.

The chain carries TRBV19 and TRBJ2-2, with D tentatively TRBD1 (5 bases). The CDR3 totals 16 residues. V lost 4 bases and J 0 bases, leaving 12 bases between the germline ends. Looked up from germline, CDR1 is LNHDA and CDR2 is SQIVND (reference sequence). CDR3 sequence: CASSKYRLTNTGELFF. The CDR3 coding sequence is TGTGCCAGTAGTAAGTACAGGTTAACGAACACCGGGGAGCTGTTTTTT.

The count of this clone is one. This chain uses TRBV6-6 with TRBJ1-4, with a possible D match to TRBD1 (6 bases). Germline loops: CDR1 MNHNY, CDR2 SVGAGI (reference sequence). Trimming cost V 5 bases and J 7 bases, with 11 bases left between them. This CDR3 has 13 residues. This chain's CDR3 is CASSNGDTEKLFF. CDR3 sequence (DNA): TGTGCCAGCAGTAATGGGGACACTGAAAAACTGTTTTTT.

V is TRBV11-3 and J is TRBJ2-7; TRBD1 matches 9 bases. V was pared by 3 bases and J by 5 bases, with 8 bases of the junction left unmatched. The CDR3 loop spans 15 amino acids. Germline loops: CDR1 SGHNT, CDR2 YENEEA. CDR3 protein: CASSLLGTGRNEQYF. The DNA of the CDR3 is TGTGCCAGCAGCTTGCTCGGGACAGGGAGAAACGAGCAGTACTTC. Using reference TRBV11-3 and TRBJ2-7 for the parts outside the CDR3, the full variable domain is EAGVVQSPRYKIIEKKQPVAFWCNPISGHNTLYWYLQNLGQGPELLIRYENEEAVDDSQLPKDRFSAERLKGVDSTLKIQPAELGDSAVYLCASSLLGTGRNEQYFGPGTRLTVT.

The J gene is TRBJ1-5, the V gene TRBV3-1 (or the pseudogene TRBV3-2); D not resolved. The CDR3 covers 13 residues. Trimming removed 4 bases at V and 9 bases at J, with 13 bases between. Germline CDR1 is LGHDT and CDR2 is YNNKEL (reference sequence). CDR3 nucleotides: TGTGCCAGCAGCCGAGGACCTGACTCGCCCCAGCATTTT. It yields the protein CASSRGPDSPQHF.

This clone has only one observation. The V gene is TRBV3-1 (or the pseudogene TRBV3-2), the J gene TRBJ1-3, with a weak D call TRBD1 (6 bases). CDR3 length: 15 residues. Trimming pared 4 bases from V and 2 bases from J, leaving 12 bases between. The V gene's germline CDR1 is LGHDT and CDR2 YNNKEL (reference sequence). The CDR3 DNA is TGTGCCAGCAGCCGAACGTGGGGGCCTGGAAACACCATATATTTT. This encodes CASSRTWGPGNTIYF.